One and the same sample provided the 30 T cell receptor beta chains below, sequenced in a study of human T cells and chemical hapten exposure (dated by TCRdb to the early 2020s). The library was obtained by RACE. Sequencing relied on a NextSeq 500. TCRdb reanalyzed the raw reads on its own, using fastp at Q25 for trimming and MiXCR for clone calling, and kept in-frame beta chains. Every distinct CDR3 protein forms one entry, paired with its most common genes and DNA. The sample has more than 65,000 distinct CDR3 sequences on record, 10% of them singletons. The ten most abundant clones make up about 1.3% of the sample. According to the study, the label for this sample's time point signals: patch test 1, 2 weeks after DPC sensitization. Per the publication, the treatment or condition label means: therapeutic diphenylcyclopropenone sensitization with weekly scalp DPC. The sample in question was whole blood, obtained in connection with sensitization to the hapten diphenylcyclopropenone (DPC). Receptor source: a woman in her forties or fifties with alopecia areata. Some clones in this sample may be carry-over from other donors' samples.

This clonotype was detected only a few times. This rearrangement joins TRBV24-1 to TRBJ2-6; 9 bases map to TRBD1. The CDR3 totals 17 residues. The ends lost 4 bases at V and 2 bases at J; junction bases unmatched: 5. Germline V gene data show CDR1 as KGHDR and CDR2 as SFDVKD. This CDR3 reads CATSEGQGQTGANVLTF. CDR3 coding DNA: TGTGCCACCAGTGAGGGACAGGGACAAACTGGGGCCAACGTCCTGACTTTC.

The V and J genes are TRBV10-3 and TRBJ2-7, with D perhaps matching TRBD1 (5 bases). CDR1 is ENHRY, CDR2 SYGVKD, per germline. CDR3 length: 15 amino acids. Trimming removed 2 bases from V and 2 bases from J, with 13 bases in between. The CDR3 DNA follows: TGTGCCATCAGTGAGGGGGCAGGCGATACCTACGAGCAGTACTTC. Amino acids: CAISEGAGDTYEQYF.

The chain links TRBV5-4 to TRBJ2-1; D gene ambiguous. Germline CDR1 SGHNT, CDR2 YYREEE (reference sequence). V was trimmed by 6 bases and J by 0 bases, leaving 16 bases between them. The CDR3 consists of 16 residues. The CDR3 nucleotides are TGTGCCAGCATCCCACGGTCGGGCAGCTCCTACAATGAGCAGTTCTTC. It codes for CASIPRSGSSYNEQFF.

In this sample, this clonotype turned up many times. The chain is built from TRBV20-1 and TRBJ2-7; tentative D call: TRBD2 (6 bases). Per the germline V gene, CDR1 is DFQATT and CDR2 is SNEGSKA (reference sequence). The CDR3 is made up of 13 amino acids. In DNA form, the CDR3 reads TGCAGAGCTGGGGGACTCAGCTCCTACGAGCAGTACTTC. Its protein product is CRAGGLSSYEQYF.

Many counts were recorded for this clonotype. The V gene is TRBV4-1, the J gene TRBJ2-3, with 7 bases fitting TRBD2. This CDR3 is 15 amino acids long. V lost 2 bases, J lost 1 base, and 3 bases stayed unmatched. Germline lookup yields CDR1 MGHRA and CDR2 YSYEKL. CDR3 residues: CASSQIAGGTDTQYF. The CDR3 bases are TGCGCCAGCAGCCAAATAGCGGGCGGCACAGATACGCAGTATTTT.

J is TRBJ2-7 and V is TRBV11-2; D ambiguous. CDR3 size: 13 residues. Trimming pared 0 bases from V and 7 bases from J, leaving 10 bases between. Germline V lookup: CDR1 SGHAT, CDR2 FQNNGV. The CDR3 here is CASSLEPLKEQYF. CDR3 coding DNA: TGTGCCAGCAGCTTAGAGCCCCTCAAGGAGCAGTACTTC.

This clonotype was observed a few times. The CDR3 sequence: CASSWRDSGTDTQYF. CDR3 sequence (DNA): TGTGCCAGCAGCTGGAGGGACAGCGGCACAGATACGCAGTATTTT. The chain recombines TRBV7-8 with TRBJ2-3; TRBD1 might be the D (7 bases). Germline V gene sequence: CDR1 SGHVS, CDR2 FQNEAQ. V dropped 4 bases and J dropped 1 base, with 12 bases sitting between them. The CDR3 is 15 residues long.

The rearrangement joins TRBV7-2 to TRBJ2-4; D may be TRBD2 (5 bases). Trimming removed 0 bases from V and 4 bases from J, with 7 bases in between. The CDR3 loop spans 14 amino acids. CDR1 and CDR2 from the germline V gene are SGHTA and FQGNSA. The CDR3 loop reads CASSLAGVKNIQYF. The CDR3 DNA reads TGTGCCAGCAGCTTAGCGGGAGTGAAAAACATTCAGTACTTC.

The sample holds a few counts of this clonotype. The rearrangement links TRBV12-3 or TRBV12-4 to TRBJ1-3, with D unresolved. The CDR3 sequence is 13 residues long. The ends were cut back, 3 bases at V and 0 bases at J, with 3 bases in the middle. Written as DNA, the CDR3 is TGTGCCAGCAGTTTCGGCTCTGGAAACACCATATATTTT. As protein: CASSFGSGNTIYF.

The chain uses TRBV10-2 and TRBJ1-2; D gene ambiguous. With 8 bases removed from V and 0 bases from J, the gap between germline ends came to 19 bases. The CDR3 extends over 16 amino acids. Per germline, CDR1 WSHSY and CDR2 SAAADI. CDR3 region: CASRPPIIGANYGYTF. The CDR3 DNA reads as TGCGCCAGCCGACCACCGATCATAGGAGCTAACTATGGCTACACCTTC.

The rearrangement uses TRBV12-3 or TRBV12-4 and TRBJ2-2; no definite D call. V lost 1 base, J lost 1 base, and 4 bases lay in between. The CDR3 contains 14 residues. The CDR3 DNA sequence: TGTGCCAGCAGTTTAGATTTGAACACCGGGGAGCTGTTTTTT. Encoded protein: CASSLDLNTGELFF.

The gene calls are TRBV29-1 and TRBJ2-7; the D gene could be TRBD1 or TRBD2 (6 bases each). The V gene lost 7 bases and the J gene lost 0 bases, with 13 bases spanning the gap. CDR3 size: 13 residues. Germline V gives CDR1 SQVTM, CDR2 ANQGSEA. CDR3 DNA sequence: TGCAGCGCTGGAGGGGGAAGCTCCTACGAGCAGTACTTC. Residues: CSAGGGSSYEQYF.

This clonotype came up a few times. The DNA for the CDR3 is TGCAGCGTGCGGCCGGGAGTCGGGGAGACCCAGTACTTC. Protein product: CSVRPGVGETQYF. V usage is TRBV29-1 and J usage is TRBJ2-5; the D gene is possibly TRBD2 (6 bases). Germline V lookup: CDR1 SQVTM, CDR2 ANQGSEA. With 6 bases removed from V and 5 bases from J, the gap between germline ends came to 16 bases. This CDR3 comprises 13 residues.

This chain uses TRBV30 with TRBJ2-7, with a possible D match to TRBD2 (6 bases). There are 12 residues in the CDR3. V was clipped by 7 bases and J by 4 bases, with 14 bases between them. Germline-derived CDR1 and CDR2 are GTSNPN and SVGIG (reference sequence). CDR3 loop: CASHPGGYEQYF. The CDR3 DNA sequence: TGTGCCTCCCATCCAGGAGGGTACGAGCAGTACTTC.

This clonotype was counted many times. The V gene is TRBV20-1, the J gene TRBJ2-7; TRBD2 might be the D (5 bases). The CDR3 totals 13 residues. Trimming took off 5 bases at V and 0 bases at J, with 11 bases between the two ends. Germline CDR1 and CDR2: DFQATT and SNEGSKA (reference sequence). CDR3: CSAQDWSSYEQYF. CDR3 bases: TGCAGTGCTCAGGACTGGAGCTCCTACGAGCAGTACTTC.

This clonotype turned up a few times. V is TRBV7-9 and J is TRBJ1-1; 7 bases match TRBD1. Germline V gene lookup returns CDR1 SEHNR and CDR2 FQNEAQ (reference sequence). V gave up 4 bases and J gave up 3 bases; unmatched junction bases: 8. The CDR3 is made up of 15 amino acids. The CDR3 DNA reads TGTGCCAGCAGCTCCCGACAGGGAAGGGACACTGAAGCTTTCTTT. Protein product: CASSSRQGRDTEAFF.

This clonotype has a handful of counts. This sequence joins TRBV6-2 or TRBV6-3 and TRBJ2-7; the D gene could be TRBD1 or TRBD2 (5 bases each). From germline, CDR1 is MNHEY and CDR2 SVGEGT. The CDR3 sequence is 15 residues long. Trimming pared 1 base from V and 5 bases from J, leaving 15 bases between. Here the CDR3 reads CASSYFGLGADEQYF. The CDR3 DNA follows: TGTGCCAGCAGTTACTTTGGCCTCGGGGCCGACGAGCAGTACTTC.

Details on this clonotype: An end of the junction does not agree with germline; a read error may underlie this. The rearrangement uses TRBV7-7 and TRBJ2-1, with D perhaps matching TRBD1 (5 bases). The germline gives CDR1 SSHAT, CDR2 FNYEAQ (reference sequence). The CDR3 extends over 15 amino acids. CDR3 in amino acids: CASSLGLGQANEQFF. CDR3 DNA sequence: TGTGCTAGCAGCTTAGGTCTGGGGCAGGCGAATGAGCAGTTCTTC.

V and J are TRBV29-1 and TRBJ2-4; no clear D. The CDR3 consists of 15 residues. Germline V gene data show CDR1 as SQVTM and CDR2 as ANQGSEA. V lost 0 bases, J lost 4 bases, and 13 bases lay in between. CDR3: CSVEDRPPAKNIQYF. In nucleotides, the CDR3 is TGCAGCGTTGAAGATCGCCCGCCAGCGAAAAACATTCAGTACTTC.

This clonotype was counted many times. V is TRBV20-1 and J is TRBJ1-6, with D unresolved. The CDR3 sequence is 13 residues long. CDR1 and CDR2 from the germline V gene are DFQATT and SNEGSKA (reference sequence). Trimming stripped 6 bases from V and 5 bases from J, with 11 bases between. The chain's CDR3 is CSARGLDNSPLHF. The CDR3 nucleotides are TGCAGTGCCCGAGGCCTAGATAATTCACCCCTCCACTTT.

The V gene is TRBV28, the J gene TRBJ2-2; D uncertain. V dropped 6 bases and J dropped 4 bases, with 9 bases sitting between them. CDR3 length: 13 amino acids. Germline V lookup: CDR1 MDHEN, CDR2 SYDVKM. The CDR3 loop reads CASSWTGTGELFF. The CDR3 DNA follows: TGTGCCAGCAGCTGGACGGGCACCGGGGAGCTGTTTTTT. The complete variable domain, with remaining parts taken from reference TRBV28 and TRBJ2-2, reads DVKVTQSSRYLVKRTGEKVFLECVQDMDHENMFWYRQDPGLGLRLIYFSYDVKMKEKGDIPEGYSVSREKKERFSLILESASTNQTSMYLCASSWTGTGELFFGEGSRLTVL.

This clonotype was seen only a few times. J is TRBJ2-2 and V is TRBV6-5; D uncertain. The CDR3 length is 14 residues. Germline V gene lookup returns CDR1 MNHEY and CDR2 SVGAGI. The V and J ends lost 1 base and 6 bases respectively, with 9 bases between them. The CDR3 DNA follows: TGTGCCAGCAGTTACTTTGGTCAGGCCGGGGAGCTGTTTTTT. Translating it yields CASSYFGQAGELFF.

The rearrangement links TRBV30 to TRBJ2-7; perhaps TRBD1 as D (5 bases). CDR1 and CDR2 (germline): GTSNPN, SVGIG (reference sequence). CDR3 size: 15 residues. V lost 3 bases and J 2 bases, leaving 17 bases between the germline ends. The DNA for the CDR3 is TGTGCCTGGAGGGAGACCCAGGGTTACCCCTACGAGCAGTACTTC. Protein: CAWRETQGYPYEQYF. Using reference TRBV30 and TRBJ2-7 for the parts outside the CDR3, the full variable domain is SQTIHQWPATLVQPVGSPLSLECTVEGTSNPNLYWYRQAAGRGLQLLFYSVGIGQISSEVPQNLSASRPQDRQFILSSKKLLLSDSGFYLCAWRETQGYPYEQYFGPGTRLTVT.

The sample holds a few counts of this clonotype. V is TRBV29-1 and J is TRBJ2-3; D may be TRBD1 (6 bases). With 6 bases removed from V and 2 bases from J, the gap between germline ends came to 15 bases. Germline loops: CDR1 SQVTM, CDR2 ANQGSEA. This CDR3 has 14 residues. This CDR3 reads CSVSGQPHTDTQYF. For the CDR3, the DNA is TGCAGCGTGTCCGGACAGCCCCACACAGATACGCAGTATTTT.

This clonotype was observed a handful of times. CDR3 DNA: TGTGCCACCAGTGGGGACAGGGACCAAGAGACCCAGTACTTC. This sequence encodes CATSGDRDQETQYF. V gene TRBV24-1 combines with J gene TRBJ2-5; 9 positions match TRBD1. Germline CDR1 is KGHDR and CDR2 is SFDVKD. V lost 5 bases, J lost 0 bases, and 0 bases stayed unmatched. The CDR3 extends over 14 amino acids.

This clonotype has just a few counts. V usage is TRBV7-6 and J usage is TRBJ2-2, with 11 bases identical to TRBD2. Germline loops: CDR1 SGHVS, CDR2 FNYEAQ. The CDR3 spans 18 residues. After removal of 0 bases from V and 1 base from J, the junction contained 4 bases not matched to a gene. The CDR3 loop reads CASSLAPSGRRNTGELFF. CDR3 in DNA: TGTGCCAGCAGCTTAGCACCTAGCGGGAGGAGGAACACCGGGGAGCTGTTTTTT. Together with reference TRBV7-6 and TRBJ2-2, the CDR3 gives the full variable domain: GAGVSQSPRYKVTKRGQDVALRCDPISGHVSLYWYRQALGQGPEFLTYFNYEAQQDKSGLPNDRFSAERPEGSISTLTIQRTEQRDSAMYRCASSLAPSGRRNTGELFFGEGSRLTVL.

This clonotype occurred many times. V and J are TRBV7-3 and TRBJ2-3, with 14 bases aligning to TRBD2. This CDR3 is 18 amino acids long. J lost 4 bases, V lost 2 bases, and 8 bases had no gene match. CDR1 and CDR2 (germline): SGHTA, FQGTGA. CDR3 in DNA: TGTGCCAGCAGCTTAGGGGTGACTAGCGGGAGGGCCCCAGATACGCAGTATTTT. It specifies CASSLGVTSGRAPDTQYF.

This clonotype appeared a few times. The genes are TRBV28 and TRBJ2-6; D is ambiguous. Per the germline V gene, CDR1 is MDHEN and CDR2 is SYDVKM. The CDR3 contains 13 residues. Deletions cut 7 bases from V and 7 bases from J, with 11 bases between. The CDR3 DNA is TGTGCCAGCACCGGCCCGGGTGCCAACGTCCTGACTTTC. This gives the protein CASTGPGANVLTF.

The rearrangement uses TRBV20-1 and TRBJ2-5, with D possibly TRBD1 on 5 matching bases. The CDR3 extends over 11 amino acids. The germline V and J ends were trimmed by 6 bases and 5 bases, with 10 bases remaining between them. Germline CDR1 and CDR2: DFQATT and SNEGSKA (reference sequence). CDR3 in DNA: TGCAGTGCGGGGCTCGGGGAGACCCAGTACTTC. Encoded protein: CSAGLGETQYF.

This chain connects TRBV11-3 to TRBJ2-5; 13 bases are a match to TRBD2. Germline V lookup: CDR1 SGHNT, CDR2 YENEEA. The CDR3 contains 16 residues. Trimming at V came to 5 bases and at J to 4 bases, leaving 7 bases not matched to a gene. The CDR3 spells CASSPRTSGSSETQYF. The DNA for the CDR3 is TGTGCCAGCAGCCCAAGGACTAGCGGGAGTTCAGAGACCCAGTACTTC.